Reported below is one TCR beta chain. The antigen it recognizes is unknown. It has no much larger one-base neighbor in the sample; base qualities were not kept. Sequenced using an Illumina NovaSeq 6000. TCRalpha and TCRbeta cDNA libraries were built by 5'RACE with constant-segment primers, adding sample barcodes and unique molecular identifiers. Trizol reagent was used to extract RNA from every sample. Libraries were amplified in two PCR steps, with a second sample barcode and Illumina TruSeq adapters added in the second step. The libraries were sequenced on an Illumina NovaSeq using 2 x 150 bp paired-end reads. In the original analysis: Reads were demultiplexed and collapsed into UMI-guided consensus sequences with migec v1.2.7. Using mixcr v2.1.11, the UMI consensuses were aligned to TRA and TRB V and J templates and assembled into clonotypes. Clonotypes were classified as expanded or contracted when called significant by both edgeR and NoisET, with noise models trained on biological replicates. For edgeR calls, a false discovery rate-adjusted p below 0.01 and a log2 fold-change threshold of 1 were applied. As an exploratory analysis of dynamics, max-normalized trajectories of the 1000 most abundant clonotypes were examined by PCA with hierarchical clustering. The CD4 or CD8 phenotype of responding clones was assigned using the separately sequenced CD4+ and CD8+ repertoires. TCRdb trimmed the raw reads at Q25, called clones with MiXCR and kept productive beta chains. Every distinct CDR3 protein forms one entry, paired with its most common genes and DNA. The authors' filters were not applied to this entry. Present in this sample are over 400,000 distinct CDR3 sequences, around 22% of which were seen just once. The top ten clones comprise over 10% of the sample.

These data come from a study of T-cell memory formation after mild COVID-19 listed by TCRdb under 2021. Context from the whole study: Most TCR sequence clusters were specific to one of the two donors. In a couple of donors, T-cell clones that expanded and contracted after mild COVID-19 were followed by sequencing TCRalpha and TCRbeta repertoires longitudinally. Two young, previously healthy adult volunteers, one female and one male, were included in the cohort. Broad study findings and their caveats: Whether the second-wave clones peaking on day 37 were SARS-CoV-2 specific was not confirmed. Clones that contracted from day 15 to 85 showed balanced CD4/CD8 phenotypes, whereas a second wave of clones that expanded from day 15 to 37 leaned towards CD4+. Some responding clones were detected in pre-infection memory, suggesting pre-existing cross-reactive memory T cells joined the SARS-CoV-2 response. Contracting CD4+ clones were found mainly in CM and EM memory subsets, while CD8+ clones were enriched in EMRA. Only a couple of mild cases were covered in the study, and larger cohorts including severe cases with pre-infection samples were considered necessary.

Including the terminal cysteine and phenylalanine, the CDR3 comprises 18 residues. Kept here is only the CDR3 DNA, which spans 54 bases and is read in frame from base 1. Sequences PRHDT (CDR1) and FYEKMQ (CDR2) are obtained from the germline V gene (reference sequence). V is reduced by 3 bases and J by 2 bases, leaving a spacing of 22 bases between them. PBMCs were isolated by Ficoll-Paque density gradient centrifugation. The TCR comes from an adult woman who had mild COVID-19 (a few samples of this study predate the infection). The sample titles of this study are shuffled in the database, so cell type and time point are left out; the donor was told from shared clones. Sequences were obtained from PBMCs or a T cell subset sorted from them (not recorded which). The chain uses TRBV13 and TRBJ2-5; TRBD2 is perhaps the D gene, given 6 matching bases. In nucleotide form, the sequence is TGTGCCAGCAGCTTTGGCGGGGAGCGGTACTCAGCTCAAGAGACCCAGTACTTC. It specifies CASSFGGERYSAQETQYF.